What follows are 9 T cell receptor beta chains derived from one specimen sequenced in a study of response to subunit inactivated influenza vaccine. MiXCR, run by TCRdb on the RT-PCR reads, gives a single entry per CDR3 protein. The table shows around 790,000 distinct CDR3 sequences, with about 20% occurring only once. This specimen consisted of PBMCs from blood, obtained 5 days after vaccination. These receptors originate from a man over 45 who received an inactivated influenza vaccine.

V is TRBV6-5 and J is TRBJ1-5; D not certain. Germline CDR1 MNHEY, CDR2 SVGAGI. CDR3 length: 13 amino acids. Between the trimmed V and J ends, which lost 0 bases and 3 bases, there was a span of 3 bases. In nucleotides, the CDR3 is TGTGCCAGCAGTTACTCCCCCAATCAGCCCCAGCATTTT. Translated: CASSYSPNQPQHF.

Only a few counts were recorded for this clonotype. This chain uses TRBV4-2 with TRBJ2-3, with TRBD1 matching 11 bases. Trimming at V came to 1 base and at J to 9 bases, leaving 12 bases not matched to a gene. The CDR3 runs to 17 residues. Germline CDR1 LGHNA, CDR2 YNFKEQ. This chain's CDR3 is CASSQVVGGQGEWTQYF. In DNA, the CDR3 is TGTGCCAGCAGCCAAGTAGTTGGGGGACAGGGGGAATGGACGCAGTATTTT.

This clonotype was seen more than once but under ten times. This chain links TRBV12-3 or TRBV12-4 with TRBJ1-1, with 7 positions matching TRBD1. The CDR3 runs 13 residues. The J segment lost 6 bases and the V segment lost 6 bases, leaving 7 bases of the junction unmatched. The CDR3 loop is CASRDDRAAEAFF. CDR3 in DNA: TGTGCCAGCAGAGACGACAGGGCAGCTGAAGCTTTCTTT.

The J gene is TRBJ1-2, the V gene TRBV6-2 or TRBV6-3; a weak D match, TRBD1 (5 bases). CDR1 MNHEY and CDR2 SVGEGT come from the germline V gene. V was cut by 5 bases and J by 8 bases, with 15 bases left in between. CDR3 length: 13 amino acids. The CDR3: CASSLKGSRGYTF. In DNA form, the CDR3 reads TGTGCCAGCAGTCTTAAGGGGTCCCGCGGCTACACCTTC.

J is TRBJ2-3 and V is TRBV20-1; D is possibly TRBD1 or TRBD2 (5 bases each). Germline assignment: CDR1 DFQATT and CDR2 SNEGSKA (reference sequence). The CDR3 length is 15 residues. Deletions cut 5 bases from V and 2 bases from J, with 17 bases between. For the CDR3, the DNA is TGCAGTGCTCAGACAGCGGTAGGGGCCACAGATACGCAGTATTTT. Protein product: CSAQTAVGATDTQYF.

This clonotype was found a few times. This rearrangement joins TRBV18 to TRBJ2-1; TRBD2 matches at 7 bases. CDR3 size: 15 residues. Germline CDR1 and CDR2: KGHSH and LQKENI. Trimming cost V 2 bases and J 5 bases; bases outside gene matches: 6. CDR3 in DNA: TGTGCCAGCTCACCATCCAGCGGGGCTCACAATGAGCAGTTCTTC. It encodes CASSPSSGAHNEQFF.

This clonotype showed up just a few times. This sequence joins TRBV9 and TRBJ1-1; D is unclear. Germline CDR1 is SGDLS and CDR2 is YYNGEE. This CDR3 has 15 amino acids. V shed 0 bases and J shed 1 base, with 10 bases lying between them. DNA of the CDR3: TGTGCCAGCAGCGTAGATGGGGTAGGGAACACTGAAGCTTTCTTT. This gives the protein CASSVDGVGNTEAFF.

The chain employs TRBV6-2 or TRBV6-3 and TRBJ2-1, with TRBD2 matching over 9 bases. Germline trimming cut 8 bases from V and 5 bases from J; bases unmatched to any gene: 7. CDR3 length equals 14 residues. From germline, CDR1 is MNHEY and CDR2 SVGEGT. The CDR3 coding sequence is TGTGCCAGCTATCGAGCGGGGGGCAACAATGAGCAGTTCTTC. It specifies CASYRAGGNNEQFF.

The chain uses TRBV27 and TRBJ2-1; TRBD2 matches 12 bases. Germline V lookup: CDR1 MNHEY, CDR2 SMNVEV (reference sequence). There are 17 residues in the CDR3. Germline trimming cut 8 bases from V and 9 bases from J; bases unmatched to any gene: 17. CDR3 bases: TGTGCCAGCCTAAGACTAGCGGGAGTTGGGCGGGGGGGTGAGCAGTTCTTC. Translated: CASLRLAGVGRGGEQFF.